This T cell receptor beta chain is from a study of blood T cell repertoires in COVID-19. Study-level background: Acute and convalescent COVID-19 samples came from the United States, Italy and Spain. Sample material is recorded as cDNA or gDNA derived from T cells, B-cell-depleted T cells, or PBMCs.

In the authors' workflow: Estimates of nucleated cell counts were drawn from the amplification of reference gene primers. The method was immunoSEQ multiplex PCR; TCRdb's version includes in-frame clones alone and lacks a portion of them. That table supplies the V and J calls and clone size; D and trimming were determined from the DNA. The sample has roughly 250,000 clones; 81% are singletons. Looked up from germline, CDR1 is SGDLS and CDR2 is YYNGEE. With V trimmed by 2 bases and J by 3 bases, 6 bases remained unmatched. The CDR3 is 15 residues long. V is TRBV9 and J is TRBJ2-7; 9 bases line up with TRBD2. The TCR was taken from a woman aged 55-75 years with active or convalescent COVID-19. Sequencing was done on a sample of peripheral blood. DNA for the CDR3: TGTGCCAGCAGCGTCGCTAGCGGGGAGCACTACGAGCAGTACTTC. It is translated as CASSVASGEHYEQYF. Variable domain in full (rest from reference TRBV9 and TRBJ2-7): DSGVTQTPKHLITATGQRVTLRCSPRSGDLSVYWYQQSLDQGLQFLIQYYNGEERAKGNILERFSAQQFPDLHSELNLSSLELGDSALYFCASSVASGEHYEQYFGPGTRLTVT.